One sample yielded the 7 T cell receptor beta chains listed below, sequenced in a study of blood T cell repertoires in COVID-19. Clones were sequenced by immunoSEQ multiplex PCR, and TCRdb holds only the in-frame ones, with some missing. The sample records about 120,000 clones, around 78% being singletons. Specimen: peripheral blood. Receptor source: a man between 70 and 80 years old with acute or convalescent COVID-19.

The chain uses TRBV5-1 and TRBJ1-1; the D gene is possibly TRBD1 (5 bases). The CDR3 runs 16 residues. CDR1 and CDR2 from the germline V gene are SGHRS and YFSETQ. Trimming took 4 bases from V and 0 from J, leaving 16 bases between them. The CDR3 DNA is TGCGCCAGCAGCCCGGGGGTTCCCCTTTTGAACACTGAAGCTTTCTTT. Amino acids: CASSPGVPLLNTEAFF.

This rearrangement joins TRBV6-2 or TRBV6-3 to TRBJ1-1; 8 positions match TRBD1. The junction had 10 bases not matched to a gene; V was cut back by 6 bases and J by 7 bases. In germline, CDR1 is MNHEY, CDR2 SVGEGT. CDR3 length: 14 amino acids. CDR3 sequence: CASSPRQGASEAFF. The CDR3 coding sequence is TGTGCCAGCAGCCCTCGTCAGGGGGCTAGTGAAGCTTTCTTT.

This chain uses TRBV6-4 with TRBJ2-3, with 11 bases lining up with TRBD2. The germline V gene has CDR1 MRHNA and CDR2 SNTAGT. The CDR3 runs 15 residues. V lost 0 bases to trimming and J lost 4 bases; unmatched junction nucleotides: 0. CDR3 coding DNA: TGTGCCAGCAGTGACTCTAGCGGGGGGGCAGATACGCAGTATTTT. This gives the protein CASSDSSGGADTQYF.

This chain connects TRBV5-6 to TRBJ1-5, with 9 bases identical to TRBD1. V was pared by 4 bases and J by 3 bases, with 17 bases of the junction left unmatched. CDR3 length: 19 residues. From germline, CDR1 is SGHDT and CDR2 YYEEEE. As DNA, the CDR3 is TGTGCCAGCAGCAAACGGGACAGGGAGGAGGGTGTTGACAATCAGCCCCAGCATTTT. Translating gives CASSKRDREEGVDNQPQHF.

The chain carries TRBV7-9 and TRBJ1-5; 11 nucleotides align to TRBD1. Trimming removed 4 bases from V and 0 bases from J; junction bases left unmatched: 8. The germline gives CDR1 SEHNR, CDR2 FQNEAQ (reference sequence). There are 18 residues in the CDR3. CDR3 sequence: CASSSDRGPFYSNQPQHF. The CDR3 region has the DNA TGTGCCAGCAGCTCGGACAGGGGGCCGTTTTATAGCAATCAGCCCCAGCATTTT.

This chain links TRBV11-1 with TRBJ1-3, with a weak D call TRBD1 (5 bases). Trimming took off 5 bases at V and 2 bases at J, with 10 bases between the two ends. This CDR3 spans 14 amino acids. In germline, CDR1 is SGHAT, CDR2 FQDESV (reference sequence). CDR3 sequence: CASSRRTTGNTIYF. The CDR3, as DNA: TGTGCCAGCAGCCGCAGGACAACTGGAAACACCATATATTTT.

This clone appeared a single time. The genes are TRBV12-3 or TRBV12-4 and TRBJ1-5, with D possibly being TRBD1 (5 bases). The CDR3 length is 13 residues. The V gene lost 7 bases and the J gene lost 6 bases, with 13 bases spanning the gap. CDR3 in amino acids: CASTPRAGQPQHF. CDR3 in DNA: TGTGCCAGCACCCCCAGGGCTGGTCAGCCCCAGCATTTT.